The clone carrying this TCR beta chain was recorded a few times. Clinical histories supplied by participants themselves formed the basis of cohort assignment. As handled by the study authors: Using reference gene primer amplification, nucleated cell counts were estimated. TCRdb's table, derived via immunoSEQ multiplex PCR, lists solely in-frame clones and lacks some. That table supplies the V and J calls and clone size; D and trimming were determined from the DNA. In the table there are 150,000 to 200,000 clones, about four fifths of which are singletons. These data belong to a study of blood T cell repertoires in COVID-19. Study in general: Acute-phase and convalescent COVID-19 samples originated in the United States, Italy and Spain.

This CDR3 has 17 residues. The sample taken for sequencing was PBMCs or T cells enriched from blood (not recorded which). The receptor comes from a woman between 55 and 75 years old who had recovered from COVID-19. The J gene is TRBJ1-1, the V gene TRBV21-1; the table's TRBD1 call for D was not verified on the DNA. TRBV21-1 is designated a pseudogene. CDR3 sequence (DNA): TGTGCCAGCAGCAATCGAAACCAGGATACCAAGAACACTGAAGCTTTCTTT. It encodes CASSNRNQDTKNTEAFF.